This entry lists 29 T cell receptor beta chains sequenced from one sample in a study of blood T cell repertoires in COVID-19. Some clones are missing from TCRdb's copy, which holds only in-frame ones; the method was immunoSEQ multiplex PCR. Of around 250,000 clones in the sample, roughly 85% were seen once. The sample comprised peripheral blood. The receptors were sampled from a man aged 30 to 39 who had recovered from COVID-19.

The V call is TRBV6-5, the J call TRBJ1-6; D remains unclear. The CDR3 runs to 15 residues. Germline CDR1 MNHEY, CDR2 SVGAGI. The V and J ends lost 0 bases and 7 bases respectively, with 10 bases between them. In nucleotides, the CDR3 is TGTGCCAGCAGTTACTCGAGATCACCCAATTCACCCCTCCACTTT. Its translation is CASSYSRSPNSPLHF.

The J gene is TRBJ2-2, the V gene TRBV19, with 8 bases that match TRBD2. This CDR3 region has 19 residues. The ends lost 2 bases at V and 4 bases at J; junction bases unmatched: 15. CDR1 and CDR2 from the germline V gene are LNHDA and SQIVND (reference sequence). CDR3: CASSILVSPRGGVTGELFF. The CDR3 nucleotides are TGTGCCAGTAGTATATTAGTCTCCCCTCGGGGGGGGGTCACCGGGGAGCTGTTTTTT.

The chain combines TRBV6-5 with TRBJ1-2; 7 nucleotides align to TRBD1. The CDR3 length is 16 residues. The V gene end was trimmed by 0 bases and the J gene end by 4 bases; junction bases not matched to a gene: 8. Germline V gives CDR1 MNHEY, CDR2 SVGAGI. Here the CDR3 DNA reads TGTGCCAGCAGTTACTCAAACCCCGGGACAGCCTATGGCTACACCTTC. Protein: CASSYSNPGTAYGYTF.

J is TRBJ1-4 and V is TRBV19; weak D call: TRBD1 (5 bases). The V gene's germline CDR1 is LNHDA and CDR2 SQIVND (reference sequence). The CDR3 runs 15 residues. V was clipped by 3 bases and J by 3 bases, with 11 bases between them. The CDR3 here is CASSMGQGANEKLFF. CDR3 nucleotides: TGTGCCAGTAGTATGGGGCAAGGAGCTAATGAAAAACTGTTTTTT. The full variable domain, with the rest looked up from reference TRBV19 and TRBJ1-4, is DGGITQSPKYLFRKEGQNVTLSCEQNLNHDAMYWYRQDPGQGLRLIYYSQIVNDFQKGDIAEGYSVSREKKESFPLTVTSAQKNPTAFYLCASSMGQGANEKLFFGSGTQLSVL.

The DNA for the CDR3 is TGTGCCAGCAGTTTTCAGGGAGGACTCTATGGCTACACCTTC. Its translation: CASSFQGGLYGYTF. This chain links TRBV27 with TRBJ1-2, with a tentative D call TRBD1 (5 bases). Trimming stripped 3 bases from V and 4 bases from J, with 12 bases between. The CDR3 consists of 14 residues. Germline V gene sequence: CDR1 MNHEY, CDR2 SMNVEV (reference sequence).

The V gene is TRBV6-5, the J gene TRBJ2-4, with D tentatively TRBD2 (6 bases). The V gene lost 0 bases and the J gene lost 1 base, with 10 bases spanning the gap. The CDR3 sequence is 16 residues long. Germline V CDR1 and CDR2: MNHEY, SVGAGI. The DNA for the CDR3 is TGTGCCAGCAGTTACTCGGGGGGTTCGGCCAAAAACATTCAGTACTTC. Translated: CASSYSGGSAKNIQYF.

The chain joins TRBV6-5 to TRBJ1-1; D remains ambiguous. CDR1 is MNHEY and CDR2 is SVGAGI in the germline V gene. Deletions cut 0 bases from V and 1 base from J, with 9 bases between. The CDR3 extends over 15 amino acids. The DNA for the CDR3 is TGTGCCAGCAGTTACTCGGTTTACAGGAACACTGAAGCTTTCTTT. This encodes CASSYSVYRNTEAFF.

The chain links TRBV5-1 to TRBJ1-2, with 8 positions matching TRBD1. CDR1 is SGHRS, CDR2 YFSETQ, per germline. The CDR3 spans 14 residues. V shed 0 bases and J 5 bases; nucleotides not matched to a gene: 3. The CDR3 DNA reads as TGCGCCAGCAGCTTGGGGACAGGGCGATATGGCTACACCTTC. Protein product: CASSLGTGRYGYTF.

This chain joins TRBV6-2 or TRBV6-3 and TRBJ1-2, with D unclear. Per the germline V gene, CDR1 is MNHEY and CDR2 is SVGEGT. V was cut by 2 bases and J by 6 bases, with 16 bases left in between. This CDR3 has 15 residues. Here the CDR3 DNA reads TGTGCCAGCAGTTACGGAACTATCACCGCAGATGGCTACACCTTC. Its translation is CASSYGTITADGYTF.

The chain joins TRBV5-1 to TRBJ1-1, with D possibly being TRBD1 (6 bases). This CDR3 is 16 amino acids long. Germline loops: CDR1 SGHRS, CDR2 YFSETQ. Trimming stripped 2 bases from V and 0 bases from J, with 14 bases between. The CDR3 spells CASSLGTGWMNTEAFF. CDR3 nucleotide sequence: TGCGCCAGCAGCTTAGGAACAGGGTGGATGAACACTGAAGCTTTCTTT.

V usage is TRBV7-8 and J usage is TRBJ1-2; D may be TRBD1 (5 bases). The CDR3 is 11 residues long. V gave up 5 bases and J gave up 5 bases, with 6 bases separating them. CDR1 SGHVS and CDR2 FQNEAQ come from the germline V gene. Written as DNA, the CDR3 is TGTGCCAGCAGCCACAGGTATGGCTACACCTTC. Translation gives CASSHRYGYTF. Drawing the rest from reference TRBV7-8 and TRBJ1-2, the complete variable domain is GAGVSQSPRYKVAKRGQDVALRCDPISGHVSLFWYQQALGQGPEFLTYFQNEAQLDKSGLPSDRFFAERPEGSVSTLKIQRTQQEDSAVYLCASSHRYGYTFGSGTRLTVV.

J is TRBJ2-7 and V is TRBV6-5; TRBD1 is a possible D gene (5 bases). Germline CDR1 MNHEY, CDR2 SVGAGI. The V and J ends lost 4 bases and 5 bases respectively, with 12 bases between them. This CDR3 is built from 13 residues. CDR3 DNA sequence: TGTGCCAGCAGTTCCTTCAGGGTACACGAGCAGTACTTC. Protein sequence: CASSSFRVHEQYF.

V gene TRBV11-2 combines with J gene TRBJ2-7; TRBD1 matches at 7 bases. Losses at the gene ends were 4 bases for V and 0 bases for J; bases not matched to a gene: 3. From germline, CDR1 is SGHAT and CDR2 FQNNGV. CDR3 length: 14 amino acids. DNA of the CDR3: TGTGCCAGCAGCTCGACAGGGAGCTCCTACGAGCAGTACTTC. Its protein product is CASSSTGSSYEQYF.

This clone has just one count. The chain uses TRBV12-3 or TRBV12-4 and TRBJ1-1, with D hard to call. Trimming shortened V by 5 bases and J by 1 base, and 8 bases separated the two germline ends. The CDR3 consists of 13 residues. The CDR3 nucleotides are TGTGCCAGCAGTACACCAGGGAACACTGAAGCTTTCTTT. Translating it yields CASSTPGNTEAFF.

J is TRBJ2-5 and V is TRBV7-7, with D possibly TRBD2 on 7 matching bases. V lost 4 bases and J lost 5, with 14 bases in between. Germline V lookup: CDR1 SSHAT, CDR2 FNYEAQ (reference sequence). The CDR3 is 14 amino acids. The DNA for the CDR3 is TGTGCCAGCAGCTCCGGACTAGGACAGGAGACCCAGTACTTC. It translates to CASSSGLGQETQYF.

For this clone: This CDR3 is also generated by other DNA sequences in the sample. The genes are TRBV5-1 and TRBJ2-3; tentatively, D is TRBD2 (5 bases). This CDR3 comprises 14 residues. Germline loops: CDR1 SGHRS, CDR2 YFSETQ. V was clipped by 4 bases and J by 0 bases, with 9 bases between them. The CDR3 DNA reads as TGCGCCAGCAGCCTAGGACTGAGCACAGATACGCAGTATTTT. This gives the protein CASSLGLSTDTQYF. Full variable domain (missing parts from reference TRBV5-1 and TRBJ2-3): KAGVTQTPRYLIKTRGQQVTLSCSPISGHRSVSWYQQTPGQGLQFLFEYFSETQRNKGNFPGRFSGRQFSNSRSEMNVSTLELGDSALYLCASSLGLSTDTQYFGPGTRLTVL.

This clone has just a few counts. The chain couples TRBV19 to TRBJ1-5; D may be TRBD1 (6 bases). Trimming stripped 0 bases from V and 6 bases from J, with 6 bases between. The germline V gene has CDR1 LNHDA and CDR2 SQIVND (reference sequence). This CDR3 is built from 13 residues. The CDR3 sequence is CASSIEGGQPQHF. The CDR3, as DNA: TGTGCCAGTAGTATAGAAGGGGGTCAGCCCCAGCATTTT.

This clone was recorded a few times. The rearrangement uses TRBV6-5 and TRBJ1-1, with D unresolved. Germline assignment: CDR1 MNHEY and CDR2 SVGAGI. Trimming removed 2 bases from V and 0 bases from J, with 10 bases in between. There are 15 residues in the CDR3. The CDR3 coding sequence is TGTGCCAGCAGTTACACAGACACCATGAACACTGAAGCTTTCTTT. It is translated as CASSYTDTMNTEAFF.

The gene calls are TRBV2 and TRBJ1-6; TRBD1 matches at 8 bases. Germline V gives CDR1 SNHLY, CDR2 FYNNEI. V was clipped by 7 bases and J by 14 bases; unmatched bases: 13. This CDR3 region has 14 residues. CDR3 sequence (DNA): TGTGCCAGCACCCAGGGGGCAGGGGGCTTAACCCTCCACTTT. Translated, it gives CASTQGAGGLTLHF.

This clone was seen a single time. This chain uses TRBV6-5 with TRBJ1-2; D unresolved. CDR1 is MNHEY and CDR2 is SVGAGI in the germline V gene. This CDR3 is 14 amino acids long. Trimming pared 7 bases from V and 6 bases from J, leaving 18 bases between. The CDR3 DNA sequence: TGTGCCAGCACCTCTCCCCGCCCGGCGGATGGCTACACCTTC. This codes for CASTSPRPADGYTF.

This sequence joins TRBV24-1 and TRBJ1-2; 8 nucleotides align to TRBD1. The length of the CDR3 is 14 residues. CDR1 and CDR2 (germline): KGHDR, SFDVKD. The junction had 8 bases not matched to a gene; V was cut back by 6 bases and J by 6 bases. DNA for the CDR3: TGTGCCACCAGTTCCGGACAGGGATGGAATGGCTACACCTTC. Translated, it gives CATSSGQGWNGYTF.

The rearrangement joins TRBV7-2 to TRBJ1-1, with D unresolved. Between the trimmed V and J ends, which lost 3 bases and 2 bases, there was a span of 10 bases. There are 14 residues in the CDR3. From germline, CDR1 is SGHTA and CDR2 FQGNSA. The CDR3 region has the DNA TGTGCCAGCAGCTTTAGCTTATCAAACACTGAAGCTTTCTTT. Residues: CASSFSLSNTEAFF.

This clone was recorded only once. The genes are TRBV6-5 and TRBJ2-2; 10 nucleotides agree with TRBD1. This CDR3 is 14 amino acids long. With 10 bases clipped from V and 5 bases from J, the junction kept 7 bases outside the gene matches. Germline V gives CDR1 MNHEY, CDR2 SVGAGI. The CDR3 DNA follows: TGTGCCACCCGCCGGGACAGGGGTACCGGGGAGCTGTTTTTT. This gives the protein CATRRDRGTGELFF.

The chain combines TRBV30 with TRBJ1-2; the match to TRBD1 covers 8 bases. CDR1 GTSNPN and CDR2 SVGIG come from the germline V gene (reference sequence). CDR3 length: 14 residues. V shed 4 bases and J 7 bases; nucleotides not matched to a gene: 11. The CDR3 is CAWTGGSPTSGYTF. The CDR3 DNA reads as TGTGCCTGGACAGGGGGCTCCCCGACTTCTGGCTACACCTTC.

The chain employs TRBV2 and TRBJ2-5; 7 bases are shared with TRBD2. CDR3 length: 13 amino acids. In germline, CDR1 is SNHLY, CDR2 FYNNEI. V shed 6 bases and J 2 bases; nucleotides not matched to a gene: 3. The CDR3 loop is CASRPGLQETQYF. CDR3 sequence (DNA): TGTGCCAGCAGACCGGGACTACAAGAGACCCAGTACTTC.

CDR3 in DNA: TGTGCCATCAGACCGGGACTAGTTAACGAGCAGTACTTC. As protein: CAIRPGLVNEQYF. This chain uses TRBV10-3 with TRBJ2-7; TRBD2 matches at 8 bases. Germline-derived CDR1 and CDR2 are ENHRY and SYGVKD. The junction had 6 bases not matched to a gene; V was cut back by 6 bases and J by 5 bases. The CDR3 totals 13 residues.

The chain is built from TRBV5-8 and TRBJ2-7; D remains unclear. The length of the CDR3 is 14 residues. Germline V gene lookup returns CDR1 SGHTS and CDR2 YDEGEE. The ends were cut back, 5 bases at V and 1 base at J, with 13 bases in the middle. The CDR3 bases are TGTGCCAGCAGTATCCTTATCCGGTCCTACGAGCAGTACTTC. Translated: CASSILIRSYEQYF.

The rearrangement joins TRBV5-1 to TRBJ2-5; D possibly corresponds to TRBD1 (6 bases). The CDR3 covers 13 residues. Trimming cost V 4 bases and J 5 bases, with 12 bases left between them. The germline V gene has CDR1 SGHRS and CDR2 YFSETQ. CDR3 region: CASSPQGLETQYF. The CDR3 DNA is TGCGCCAGCAGCCCTCAGGGGTTGGAGACCCAGTACTTC. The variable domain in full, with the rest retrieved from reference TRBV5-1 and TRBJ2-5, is KAGVTQTPRYLIKTRGQQVTLSCSPISGHRSVSWYQQTPGQGLQFLFEYFSETQRNKGNFPGRFSGRQFSNSRSEMNVSTLELGDSALYLCASSPQGLETQYFGPGTRLLVL.

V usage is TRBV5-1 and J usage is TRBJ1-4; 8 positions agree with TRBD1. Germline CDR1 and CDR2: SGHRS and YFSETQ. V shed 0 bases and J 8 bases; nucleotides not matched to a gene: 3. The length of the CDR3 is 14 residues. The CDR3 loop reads CASSLVQGGEKLFF. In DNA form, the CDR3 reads TGCGCCAGCAGCTTGGTACAGGGGGGCGAAAAACTGTTTTTT.